The rows below give T cell receptor beta chains drawn from one sample of a study of cytomegalovirus exposure and HLA in healthy donors. Profiling relied on immunoSEQ multiplex PCR, and the TCRdb table lists in-frame clones only, not all of them. The sample lists 120,000 or so clones, roughly 80% occurring once. The sequenced material came from PBMCs. These receptor sequences come from a woman aged 40 to 50 in good health and CMV-seropositive. Each CDR3 is given with its conserved first and last residue. Each record gives: D gene, clone size, J gene, V gene, CDR3 DNA, CDR3 protein. A D gene is named only where the DNA matches it firmly. The size of a clone is reported for some rows only, either as once, few or many, or as a class for expanded clones.

d_call: NA; clone_size: NA; j_call: TRBJ1-1; v_call: TRBV4-1; cdr3_nt: TGCGCCAGCAGCCAAGTAGTGTTAGGGGTGAACACTGAAGCTTTCTTT; cdr3_aa: CASSQVVLGVNTEAFF
d_call: TRBD2; clone_size: NA; j_call: TRBJ2-5; v_call: TRBV2; cdr3_nt: TGTGCCAGCAGTGTACCGACTAGCGGCCAAGAGACCCAGTACTTC; cdr3_aa: CASSVPTSGQETQYF
d_call: TRBD2; clone_size: NA; j_call: TRBJ2-7; v_call: TRBV7-9; cdr3_nt: TGTGCCAGCAGCTTAGTGTTAGCGGGAGCTTTGGGAGAGCAGTACTTC; cdr3_aa: CASSLVLAGALGEQYF
d_call: TRBD1; clone_size: NA; j_call: TRBJ1-5; v_call: TRBV2; cdr3_nt: TGTGCCAGCAGGGGGGTGGACAGGGGGCATCAGCCCCAGCATTTT; cdr3_aa: CASRGVDRGHQPQHF
d_call: TRBD1; clone_size: few; j_call: TRBJ1-4; v_call: TRBV4-1; cdr3_nt: TGCGCCAGCAGCCAACAGGGGGCGAAGGGTGAAAAACTGTTTTTT; cdr3_aa: CASSQQGAKGEKLFF
d_call: TRBD2; clone_size: once; j_call: TRBJ2-3; v_call: TRBV15; cdr3_nt: TGTGCCACCAGCAGAACCCCCGGCGGGAGGACAGATACGCAGTATTTT; cdr3_aa: CATSRTPGGRTDTQYF
d_call: TRBD1; clone_size: NA; j_call: TRBJ1-1; v_call: TRBV7-3; cdr3_nt: TGTGCCAGCAGACCCGGGACAGGGGGCGCGAACACTGAAGCTTTCTTT; cdr3_aa: CASRPGTGGANTEAFF
d_call: NA; clone_size: NA; j_call: TRBJ2-7; v_call: TRBV7-6; cdr3_nt: TGTGCCAGCAGCCCCCAGGGGGGCGTCTACGAGCAGTACTTC; cdr3_aa: CASSPQGGVYEQYF
d_call: TRBD2; clone_size: few; j_call: TRBJ2-3; v_call: TRBV2; cdr3_nt: TGTGCCAGCAGAGCCGCTAGCGGGGGGGCGGGAACAGATACGCAGTATTTT; cdr3_aa: CASRAASGGAGTDTQYF
d_call: TRBD1; clone_size: NA; j_call: TRBJ2-3; v_call: TRBV13; cdr3_nt: TGTGCCAGCAGCTCGTTACCAGATTCAGGGGGCTCGGGCACAGATACGCAGTATTTT; cdr3_aa: CASSSLPDSGGSGTDTQYF
d_call: NA; clone_size: NA; j_call: TRBJ2-7; v_call: TRBV5-1; cdr3_nt: TGCGCCAGCAGCTTGGAACGCGGGACTGGATCCTACGAGCAGTACTTC; cdr3_aa: CASSLERGTGSYEQYF
d_call: NA; clone_size: once; j_call: TRBJ2-1; v_call: TRBV7-9; cdr3_nt: TGTGCCAGCAGTTTTAGGGGGAGCTCCTACAATGAGCAGTTCTTC; cdr3_aa: CASSFRGSSYNEQFF
d_call: TRBD2; clone_size: NA; j_call: TRBJ2-5; v_call: TRBV5-1; cdr3_nt: TGCGCCAGCAGCTTGGCGGGAGGCAGTGGGGAGACCCAGTACTTC; cdr3_aa: CASSLAGGSGETQYF
d_call: TRBD1; clone_size: NA; j_call: TRBJ2-7; v_call: TRBV18; cdr3_nt: TGTGCCAGCTCATCAGGACAGGGTCTCGAGCAGTACTTC; cdr3_aa: CASSSGQGLEQYF
d_call: TRBD1; clone_size: NA; j_call: TRBJ1-1; v_call: TRBV18; cdr3_nt: TGTGCCAGCTCCGGACAGGGAACGAGGCCGAACACTGAAGCTTTCTTT; cdr3_aa: CASSGQGTRPNTEAFF
d_call: NA; clone_size: NA; j_call: TRBJ1-6; v_call: TRBV7-9; cdr3_nt: TGTGCCAGCAGCTTACCAACCCCCAACAGGTCACCCCTCCACTTT; cdr3_aa: CASSLPTPNRSPLHF
d_call: TRBD2; clone_size: NA; j_call: TRBJ2-3; v_call: TRBV11-2; cdr3_nt: TGTGCCAGCAGCTTAAGAAGCGGGGGCCCCTACACAGATACGCAGTATTTT; cdr3_aa: CASSLRSGGPYTDTQYF
d_call: TRBD1; clone_size: few; j_call: TRBJ1-1; v_call: TRBV4-2; cdr3_nt: TGTGCCAGCAGCCCCCTGGACAGGGGGCCCCCTGAAGCTTTCTTT; cdr3_aa: CASSPLDRGPPEAFF
d_call: TRBD1; clone_size: NA; j_call: TRBJ2-7; v_call: TRBV5-4; cdr3_nt: TGTGCCAGCACAATGAGGGGGCCTTCCTACGAGCAGTACTTC; cdr3_aa: CASTMRGPSYEQYF
d_call: NA; clone_size: NA; j_call: TRBJ1-1; v_call: TRBV14; cdr3_nt: TGTGCCAGCAGCCAGGACGGGGTCTTGAACACTGAAGCTTTCTTT; cdr3_aa: CASSQDGVLNTEAFF
d_call: TRBD2; clone_size: NA; j_call: TRBJ2-7; v_call: TRBV7-2; cdr3_nt: TGTGCCAGCAGCGAACTAGCGGGAGGCTACGAGCAGTACTTC; cdr3_aa: CASSELAGGYEQYF
d_call: TRBD2; clone_size: NA; j_call: TRBJ2-7; v_call: TRBV27; cdr3_nt: TGTGCCAGCAGTCCCACAGGGACTAGGCATCTCTACGAGCAGTACTTC; cdr3_aa: CASSPTGTRHLYEQYF
d_call: TRBD2; clone_size: NA; j_call: TRBJ2-7; v_call: TRBV5-6; cdr3_nt: TGTGCCAGCAGCTTGGTTGGACTAGCGGGGGCCCCGGGTGTGCAGTACTTC; cdr3_aa: CASSLVGLAGAPGVQYF
d_call: NA; clone_size: few; j_call: TRBJ1-6; v_call: TRBV4-3; cdr3_nt: TGCGCCAGCAGCCAAGATCCACCCGGACAGCTAAATTCACCCCTCCACTTT; cdr3_aa: CASSQDPPGQLNSPLHF
d_call: TRBD1; clone_size: NA; j_call: TRBJ1-1; v_call: TRBV29-1; cdr3_nt: TGCAGCTTACAGGGGGCGGGTAACACTGAAGCTTTCTTT; cdr3_aa: CSLQGAGNTEAFF
d_call: NA; clone_size: once; j_call: TRBJ2-7; v_call: TRBV4-3; cdr3_nt: TGCGCCAGCAGCCAAGCACAGGGTCTTTACGAGCAGTACTTC; cdr3_aa: CASSQAQGLYEQYF
d_call: TRBD2; clone_size: few; j_call: TRBJ2-3; v_call: TRBV9; cdr3_nt: TGTGCCAGCAGCGCGACTAGCGGCTCCACAGATACGCAGTATTTT; cdr3_aa: CASSATSGSTDTQYF
d_call: TRBD2; clone_size: once; j_call: TRBJ2-7; v_call: TRBV6-5; cdr3_nt: TGTGCCAGCAGTGCCCTAGCGGGGGGCAGGAACGAGCAGTACTTC; cdr3_aa: CASSALAGGRNEQYF
d_call: NA; clone_size: NA; j_call: TRBJ1-1; v_call: TRBV5-6; cdr3_nt: TGTGCCAGCAGCCGGGGGGGGAGAATGAACACTGAAGCTTTCTTT; cdr3_aa: CASSRGGRMNTEAFF
d_call: NA; clone_size: NA; j_call: TRBJ1-1; v_call: TRBV6-5; cdr3_nt: TGTGCCAGCAGTCGGAGCCCCGGGGAAGCTTTCTTT; cdr3_aa: CASSRSPGEAFF
d_call: TRBD2; clone_size: NA; j_call: TRBJ2-3; v_call: TRBV10-2; cdr3_nt: TGCGCCAGCACGACTAGCCCAAGCACAGATACGCAGTATTTT; cdr3_aa: CASTTSPSTDTQYF
d_call: NA; clone_size: few; j_call: TRBJ2-7; v_call: TRBV29-1; cdr3_nt: TGCAGCGTTGATGACAGATACGAGCAGTACTTC; cdr3_aa: CSVDDRYEQYF
d_call: NA; clone_size: few; j_call: TRBJ2-7; v_call: TRBV6-5; cdr3_nt: TGTGCCAGCAGTTACGCCAGACAAGGAAGGTACGAGCAGTACTTC; cdr3_aa: CASSYARQGRYEQYF
d_call: TRBD2; clone_size: NA; j_call: TRBJ2-3; v_call: TRBV10-3; cdr3_nt: TGTGCCATCAGTGGGCTAGCGGGCACCACAGATACGCAGTATTTT; cdr3_aa: CAISGLAGTTDTQYF
d_call: TRBD1; clone_size: NA; j_call: TRBJ1-6; v_call: TRBV7-8; cdr3_nt: TGTGCCAGCAGCCCGCAGGACAGGGCGAGCGGTAATTCACCCCTCCACTTT; cdr3_aa: CASSPQDRASGNSPLHF
d_call: TRBD1; clone_size: NA; j_call: TRBJ2-5; v_call: TRBV7-9; cdr3_nt: TGTGCCAGCAGCGATAGGGACAGCCAAGAGACCCAGTACTTC; cdr3_aa: CASSDRDSQETQYF
d_call: TRBD1; clone_size: few; j_call: TRBJ2-1; v_call: TRBV5-1; cdr3_nt: TGCGCCAGCAGCCACGGGACAGGGGCCTACAATGAGCAGTTCTTC; cdr3_aa: CASSHGTGAYNEQFF
d_call: NA; clone_size: once; j_call: TRBJ2-3; v_call: TRBV5-1; cdr3_nt: TGCGCCAGCAGCTTGGAGCAGAGTAGCCCAGATACGCAGTATTTT; cdr3_aa: CASSLEQSSPDTQYF
d_call: NA; clone_size: NA; j_call: TRBJ2-7; v_call: TRBV10-3; cdr3_nt: TGTGCCATCAGTGAGGGGACTGAGAGGGGCTACGAGCAGTACTTC; cdr3_aa: CAISEGTERGYEQYF
d_call: NA; clone_size: NA; j_call: TRBJ2-1; v_call: TRBV9; cdr3_nt: TGTGCCAGCAGCCTCACTGACAACACGAATGAGCAGTTCTTC; cdr3_aa: CASSLTDNTNEQFF
d_call: TRBD1; clone_size: NA; j_call: TRBJ2-2; v_call: TRBV5-1; cdr3_nt: TGCGCCAGCAGCTTCCAGACAGGGGGCAACACTGGGGAGCTGTTTTTT; cdr3_aa: CASSFQTGGNTGELFF
d_call: NA; clone_size: NA; j_call: TRBJ1-4; v_call: TRBV18; cdr3_nt: TGTGCCAGCTCATCTAAAGAGGACAGCACCGCAACTAATGAAAAACTGTTTTTT; cdr3_aa: CASSSKEDSTATNEKLFF
d_call: NA; clone_size: NA; j_call: TRBJ1-6; v_call: TRBV5-8; cdr3_nt: TGTGCCAGCAGCTTGTTCATCTACAATTCACCCCTCCACTTT; cdr3_aa: CASSLFIYNSPLHF
d_call: NA; clone_size: NA; j_call: TRBJ2-4; v_call: TRBV10-3; cdr3_nt: TGTGCCATCAGTGACGGGGATATAGCCAAAAACATTCAGTACTTC; cdr3_aa: CAISDGDIAKNIQYF
d_call: TRBD1; clone_size: NA; j_call: TRBJ2-3; v_call: TRBV6-1; cdr3_nt: TGTGCCACCAACACAGGGGTGAAAACAGATACGCAGTATTTT; cdr3_aa: CATNTGVKTDTQYF
d_call: TRBD1; clone_size: NA; j_call: TRBJ2-1; v_call: TRBV7-2; cdr3_nt: TGTGCCAGCAGCTTAGTTAGGACAGGGTACAATGAGCAGTTCTTC; cdr3_aa: CASSLVRTGYNEQFF
d_call: TRBD2; clone_size: NA; j_call: TRBJ2-3; v_call: TRBV18; cdr3_nt: TGTGCCAGCTCACCACGGACTAGCGGGAGGGCAGATACGCAGTATTTT; cdr3_aa: CASSPRTSGRADTQYF
d_call: NA; clone_size: NA; j_call: TRBJ2-3; v_call: TRBV9; cdr3_nt: TGTGCCAGCAGCGTAGCGCGTGGCACAGATACGCAGTATTTT; cdr3_aa: CASSVARGTDTQYF